This entry concerns a single TCR beta chain. Its antigen is undetermined. CDR1 is LNHDA, CDR2 SQIVND, per germline (reference sequence). V was pared by 10 bases and J by 4 bases, with 16 bases between. There are 14 residues in the CDR3. The data belong to a study of cytomegalovirus exposure and HLA in healthy donors. Study results and limitations: Later work found most CMV-associated TCR beta chains apparently HLA-restricted.

Primers: 60 Vbeta forward and 13 Jbeta reverse. Some clones are missing from TCRdb's copy, which holds only in-frame ones; the method was immunoSEQ multiplex PCR. The sample shows around 57,000 clones, and 11% sits with its ten largest clones. The chain recombines TRBV19 with TRBJ2-2; possible D gene TRBD2, 6 bases. This sequence originates from a woman aged 45-65 years in good health and CMV-seropositive. The sequencing input was PBMCs. CDR3: CATKGRESTGELFF. Here the CDR3 DNA reads TGTGCCACCAAGGGACGGGAGAGCACCGGGGAGCTGTTTTTT.